Below, 13 T cell receptor beta chains from the same sample are listed, as sequenced in a study of Ad26.COV2.S vaccination and SARS-CoV-2 variants. Clones were sequenced by immunoSEQ multiplex PCR, and TCRdb holds only the in-frame ones, with some missing. The table lists some 290,000 clones, just under 85% of them singletons, with 2.1% in the top ten. Treatment meaning: over 15 received Ad26.COV2.S at low or high dose, single or two shots; about 5 received placebo; per-sample allocation not given. Day 63 after the first vaccine or placebo injection was the time point for sampling. The material was peripheral blood, obtained in a trial of Ad26.COV2.S vaccine versus placebo. These receptors were taken from a person between 18 and 59 years old who received the Ad26.COV2.S COVID-19 vaccine or a placebo.

The genes are TRBV21-1 and TRBJ2-1; the table gives TRBD1 as D, unverified against the DNA. TRBV21-1 represents a pseudogene. The length of the CDR3 is 17 residues. Written as DNA, the CDR3 is TGTGCCAGCAGCAAAGAGGGTTCCAGGGGACACTACAATGAGCAGTTCTTC. It codes for CASSKEGSRGHYNEQFF.

This rearrangement joins TRBV28 to TRBJ2-7; D remains unclear. The CDR3 is made up of 15 amino acids. Germline-derived CDR1 and CDR2 are MDHEN and SYDVKM. V lost 2 bases and J 4 bases, leaving 15 bases between the germline ends. As DNA, the CDR3 is TGTGCCAGCAGTTTAGTCCCAGCAAGTGGGTACGAGCAGTACTTC. This encodes CASSLVPASGYEQYF.

The J gene is TRBJ1-6, the V gene TRBV5-1; D gene uncertain. From germline, CDR1 is SGHRS and CDR2 YFSETQ. V lost 2 bases to trimming and J lost 10 bases, with 16 bases between them. This CDR3 is built from 15 residues. Here the CDR3 DNA reads TGCGCCAGCAGCTTTCAAACAGCCCTTGGGTCACCCCTCCACTTT. Amino acid sequence: CASSFQTALGSPLHF.

CDR3 residues: CASSLTQNSYEQYF. CDR3 DNA: TGTGCCAGCTCACTGACACAGAATTCCTACGAGCAGTACTTC. This rearrangement joins TRBV18 to TRBJ2-7, with D hard to call. The CDR3 length is 14 residues. In germline, CDR1 is KGHSH, CDR2 LQKENI. Trimming took off 4 bases at V and 1 base at J, with 11 bases between the two ends.

V and J are TRBV5-5 and TRBJ2-2; D ambiguous. Germline assignment: CDR1 SGHKS and CDR2 YYEKEE (reference sequence). CDR3 length equals 13 residues. V was cut by 5 bases and J by 6 bases, with 11 bases left in between. Written as DNA, the CDR3 is TGTGCCAGCAGTTCCACACTCCCCGGGGAGCTGTTTTTT. As protein: CASSSTLPGELFF. Filled out from reference TRBV5-5 and TRBJ2-2, the complete variable domain reads DAGVTQSPTHLIKTRGQQVTLRCSPISGHKSVSWYQQVLGQGPQFIFQYYEKEERGRGNFPDRFSARQFPNYSSELNVNALLLGDSALYLCASSSTLPGELFFGEGSRLTVL.

V and J are TRBV5-1 and TRBJ2-2; TRBD1 aligns across 9 bases. Germline loops: CDR1 SGHRS, CDR2 YFSETQ. Trimming at V came to 7 bases and at J to 5 bases, leaving 15 bases not matched to a gene. This CDR3 contains 17 residues. CDR3 bases: TGCGCCAGCTCAAGGGGGACAGGGTCAAAATTTACCGGGGAGCTGTTTTTT. Protein product: CASSRGTGSKFTGELFF.

This chain links TRBV5-3 with TRBJ2-4; 9 positions agree with TRBD2. TRBV5-3 is classed as an ORF, of uncertain function. Unmatched junction bases numbered 10, after V lost 2 bases and J lost 7 bases. There are 16 residues in the CDR3. As DNA, the CDR3 is TGTGCCAGAAGCTTTCCTAGCGGGGACCCGGGGAACATTCAGTACTTC. This translates into CARSFPSGDPGNIQYF.

V usage is TRBV9 and J usage is TRBJ1-1; the D gene is possibly TRBD1 (6 bases). Germline V lookup: CDR1 SGDLS, CDR2 YYNGEE. Trimming left V 0 bases short and J 8 bases short, with 14 bases between. There are 14 residues in the CDR3. The CDR3 DNA reads as TGTGCCAGCAGCGTAGTTGGGGGCAATATCGAAGCTTTCTTT. Protein product: CASSVVGGNIEAFF.

The chain is built from TRBV7-9 and TRBJ1-1; TRBD1 agrees at 7 bases. The V and J ends lost 1 base and 14 bases, in that order; junction bases with no gene match: 4. There are 11 residues in the CDR3. Looked up from germline, CDR1 is SEHNR and CDR2 is FQNEAQ (reference sequence). CDR3 residues: CASSLGQGGFF. CDR3 nucleotides: TGTGCCAGCAGCTTAGGACAGGGTGGGTTCTTT. Complete variable domain (other parts from reference TRBV7-9 and TRBJ1-1): DTGVSQNPRHKITKRGQNVTFRCDPISEHNRLYWYRQTLGQGPEFLTYFQNEAQLEKSRLLSDRFSAERPKGSFSTLEIQRTEQGDSAMYLCASSLGQGGFFGQGTRLTVV.

The chain links TRBV6-5 to TRBJ2-5; D call uncertain. Germline-derived CDR1 and CDR2 are MNHEY and SVGAGI. The CDR3 loop spans 12 amino acids. V was pared by 10 bases and J by 1 base, with 10 bases between. The CDR3 loop reads CATPRGQETQYF. The CDR3 region has the DNA TGTGCCACCCCGCGTGGCCAAGAGACCCAGTACTTC.

The genes are TRBV9 and TRBJ1-1; 7 bases align to TRBD1. The germline V gene has CDR1 SGDLS and CDR2 YYNGEE. This CDR3 comprises 14 residues. V gave up 0 bases and J gave up 5 bases; unmatched junction bases: 4. CDR3 coding DNA: TGTGCCAGCAGCGTAGACAGGGGATGGACTGAAGCTTTCTTT. Translation: CASSVDRGWTEAFF.

The rearrangement joins TRBV19 to TRBJ1-1; unclear D gene. V was cut by 3 bases and J by 11 bases, with 16 bases left in between. Per the germline V gene, CDR1 is LNHDA and CDR2 is SQIVND (reference sequence). The CDR3 loop spans 13 amino acids. CDR3 region: CASSIGEGVDAFF. DNA for the CDR3: TGTGCCAGTAGTATTGGGGAAGGAGTTGACGCTTTCTTT.

V usage is TRBV29-1 and J usage is TRBJ2-5, with no clear D. Germline CDR1 is SQVTM and CDR2 is ANQGSEA. The length of the CDR3 is 13 residues. V shed 7 bases and J shed 4 bases, with 16 bases lying between them. This chain's CDR3 is CSGRTGSGETQYF. The CDR3 region has the DNA TGCAGCGGCCGGACCGGATCTGGAGAGACCCAGTACTTC.